These 5 T cell receptor beta chains originate from one sample sequenced in a study of T cell responses to AZD1222 COVID-19 vaccine. The repertoire was sequenced with immunoSEQ multiplex PCR; TCRdb's copy has only in-frame clones and lacks some. This sample has approximately 140,000 clones, with roughly 92% found just once. The material was peripheral blood, obtained 28 days after the second AZD1222 dose. These receptors originate from an adult who received the AZD1222 COVID-19 vaccine.

This clone was detected a few times. J is TRBJ2-4 and V is TRBV4-2; 9 bases map to TRBD2. V trimming: 1 base; J trimming: 2 bases; junction bases outside the gene matches: 9. The CDR3 contains 18 residues. CDR1 LGHNA and CDR2 YNFKEQ come from the germline V gene. The CDR3 sequence is CASSQGRLAGKSKNIQYF. DNA for the CDR3: TGTGCCAGCAGCCAAGGAAGGCTAGCGGGGAAGTCCAAAAACATTCAGTACTTC.

This chain joins TRBV28 and TRBJ2-7; 7 bases fit TRBD2. V gave up 1 base and J gave up 9 bases; unmatched junction bases: 12. Germline V gene data show CDR1 as MDHEN and CDR2 as SYDVKM. The CDR3 covers 15 residues. In DNA form, the CDR3 reads TGTGCCAGCAGTTTATCCCAGACTAGCTCCACTAGGCAGTACTTC. As protein: CASSLSQTSSTRQYF. Based on the CDR3 plus reference TRBV28 and TRBJ2-7, the full variable domain is DVKVTQSSRYLVKRTGEKVFLECVQDMDHENMFWYRQDPGLGLRLIYFSYDVKMKEKGDIPEGYSVSREKKERFSLILESASTNQTSMYLCASSLSQTSSTRQYFGPGTRLTVT.

V gene TRBV9 combines with J gene TRBJ1-1; TRBD1 is a possible D gene (6 bases). The CDR3 runs 16 residues. The germline CDR1 and CDR2 sequences are SGDLS and YYNGEE. Trimming removed 3 bases at V and 1 base at J, with 16 bases between. The DNA for the CDR3 is TGTGCCAGCAGCGCCCGGGACAACGTGAGGAACACTGAAGCTTTCTTT. It yields the protein CASSARDNVRNTEAFF.

The chain carries TRBV5-6 and TRBJ1-6; D might be TRBD1 (5 bases). V lost 3 bases, J lost 4 bases, and 8 bases lay in between. Germline CDR1 reads SGHDT; CDR2 reads YYEEEE. The CDR3 is 14 amino acids. The DNA for the CDR3 is TGTGCCAGCAGCTACAGGCGATATAATTCACCCCTCCACTTT. Residues: CASSYRRYNSPLHF.

The chain joins TRBV28 to TRBJ1-2; D perhaps matches TRBD1 (5 bases). The length of the CDR3 is 16 residues. In germline, CDR1 is MDHEN, CDR2 SYDVKM. The ends were cut back, 6 bases at V and 4 bases at J, with 21 bases in the middle. The CDR3: CASRPSSGGGGYGYTF. DNA of the CDR3: TGTGCCAGCAGACCGTCCAGCGGGGGAGGAGGCTATGGCTACACCTTC.